Below, one T cell receptor (beta chain) is given with its context. This sample was taken from a study of shared T cell receptors in the human thymus. The method was immunoSEQ multiplex PCR; TCRdb's version includes in-frame clones alone and lacks a portion of them. Among hundreds of thousands of clones, 95% were seen once, and the ten largest hold 0.02%. The ends lost 5 bases at V and 6 bases at J; junction bases unmatched: 6. CDR1 SGHNT and CDR2 YYREEE come from the germline V gene (reference sequence). CDR3 size: 14 residues. The sample taken for sequencing was thymocytes. The V and J genes are TRBV5-4 and TRBJ1-4; 8 bases align to TRBD1. The sequence derives from a human donor. The CDR3 sequence: CASSTGTGHEKLFF. The CDR3 nucleotides read TGTGCCAGCAGTACCGGGACAGGTCATGAAAAACTGTTTTTT.